This entry lists 26 T cell receptor beta chains sequenced from one sample in a study of cytomegalovirus exposure and HLA in healthy donors. Amplification used 60 Vbeta primers and 13 Jbeta primers. Libraries were prepared by immunoSEQ multiplex PCR; TCRdb keeps only in-frame clonotypes and omits some of them. The data contain around 130,000 clones, over 60% of them seen just once; the ten biggest clones take up approximately 2.6%. Sequences were obtained from PBMCs. Every receptor here comes from a human donor in good health.

The chain combines TRBV18 with TRBJ2-2; 11 positions agree with TRBD2. Trimming cost V 3 bases and J 5 bases; bases outside gene matches: 5. The CDR3 spans 16 residues. The germline V gene has CDR1 KGHSH and CDR2 LQKENI. CDR3 coding DNA: TGTGCCAGCTCACCCTTGACTAGCGGGGAAACCGGGGAGCTGTTTTTT. Its translation: CASSPLTSGETGELFF.

A few counts support this clone. CDR3 sequence reads: CASSYSLGGTTYEQYF. CDR3 in DNA: TGTGCCAGCAGTTACTCGCTCGGAGGCACCACCTACGAGCAGTACTTC. The V and J genes are TRBV6-5 and TRBJ2-7, with a weak D call TRBD2 (5 bases). There are 16 residues in the CDR3. V shed 0 bases and J shed 2 bases, with 14 bases lying between them. Germline V gene lookup returns CDR1 MNHEY and CDR2 SVGAGI.

This sequence joins TRBV11-3 and TRBJ2-3; a possible D gene is TRBD1 (6 bases). The CDR3 spans 15 residues. Trimming stripped 1 base from V and 2 bases from J, with 10 bases between. Germline values: CDR1 SGHNT, CDR2 YENEEA. The CDR3 protein is CASSLAGDLTDTQYF. The CDR3 DNA sequence: TGTGCCAGCAGCTTAGCAGGGGACCTCACAGATACGCAGTATTTT.

This clone has only a few counts. CDR3 amino acids: CSVSPRGQGAMNTEAFF. The CDR3 DNA sequence: TGCAGCGTTTCACCCCGGGGACAGGGGGCTATGAACACTGAAGCTTTCTTT. The chain has TRBV29-1 and TRBJ1-1; 12 bases line up with TRBD1. Germline trimming cut 5 bases from V and 0 bases from J; bases unmatched to any gene: 10. The CDR3 length is 17 residues. Germline V gene lookup returns CDR1 SQVTM and CDR2 ANQGSEA.

The chain recombines TRBV7-8 with TRBJ2-7, with TRBD2 matching over 9 bases. J gave up 3 bases and V 2 bases, and 17 bases lay outside the gene matches. Germline values: CDR1 SGHVS, CDR2 FQNEAQ. The CDR3 is 19 residues long. CDR3: CASSLLGRRGTSRFYEQYF. The CDR3, as DNA: TGTGCCAGCAGCTTATTGGGGCGCCGGGGGACTAGCCGTTTCTACGAGCAGTACTTC.

V is TRBV19 and J is TRBJ1-1, with D maybe TRBD1 (5 bases). V lost 4 bases and J 0 bases, leaving 9 bases between the germline ends. The CDR3 loop spans 14 amino acids. The germline V gene encodes CDR1 LNHDA and CDR2 SQIVND (reference sequence). The CDR3 region is CASSSGGMNTEAFF. In nucleotides, the CDR3 is TGTGCCAGTAGTAGCGGGGGGATGAACACTGAAGCTTTCTTT.

Worth noting for this clone: Germline is not matched at one junction end, which may reflect a read error. Other nucleotide sequences from this sample produce the same CDR3. The rearrangement joins TRBV15 to TRBJ1-1; 7 bases line up with TRBD1. Per the germline V gene, CDR1 is LNHNV and CDR2 is YYDKDF (reference sequence). The CDR3 length is 18 residues. The CDR3 spells CATSRPDRVWRGNTEAFF. CDR3 coding DNA: TGCGCCACCAGCAGACCTGACAGGGTATGGAGGGGGAACACTGAAGCTTTCTTT. The full variable domain, in which reference TRBV15 and TRBJ1-1 provide the parts outside the CDR3, is DAMVIQNPRYQVTQFGKPVTLSCSQTLNHNVMYWYQQKSSQAPKLLFHYYDKDFNNEADTPDNFQSRRPNTSFCFLDIRSPGLGDTAMYLCATSRPDRVWRGNTEAFFGQGTRLTVV.

The rearrangement uses TRBV29-1 and TRBJ2-6; 8 positions match TRBD1. The germline V gene encodes CDR1 SQVTM and CDR2 ANQGSEA. The junction had 4 bases not matched to a gene; V was cut back by 3 bases and J by 3 bases. CDR3 size: 15 residues. The CDR3 loop is CSVDQGANGANVLTF. The DNA of the CDR3 is TGCAGCGTTGACCAGGGGGCTAATGGGGCCAACGTCCTGACTTTC.

The gene calls are TRBV10-3 and TRBJ2-3; TRBD2 is a possible D gene (6 bases). The CDR3 length is 14 residues. V was pared by 5 bases and J by 7 bases, with 16 bases between. In germline, CDR1 is ENHRY, CDR2 SYGVKD. As DNA, the CDR3 is TGTGCCATCAGTTTCCGGGACTCACCGCATACGCAGTATTTT. Protein product: CAISFRDSPHTQYF.

This chain uses TRBV5-8 with TRBJ2-4; tentatively, D is TRBD1 (6 bases). V lost 1 base to trimming and J lost 6 bases, with 14 bases between them. The CDR3 totals 15 residues. Per the germline V gene, CDR1 is SGHTS and CDR2 is YDEGEE. Here the CDR3 reads CASSLRLGQLNIQYF. The CDR3 DNA follows: TGTGCCAGCAGCTTGAGACTTGGACAGCTAAACATTCAGTACTTC.

The chain carries TRBV6-1 and TRBJ2-5; 9 bases fit TRBD2. V shed 7 bases and J 5 bases; nucleotides not matched to a gene: 8. Looked up from germline, CDR1 is MNHNS and CDR2 is SASEGT. The CDR3 spans 14 residues. The CDR3 loop is CASIAGEFSETQYF. CDR3 in DNA: TGTGCCAGCATAGCGGGGGAATTTTCGGAGACCCAGTACTTC.

The rearrangement links TRBV10-3 to TRBJ2-7, with 13 nucleotides matching TRBD2. V shed 0 bases and J 3 bases; nucleotides not matched to a gene: 8. The CDR3 is 18 amino acids. CDR1 and CDR2 from the germline V gene are ENHRY and SYGVKD. CDR3 coding DNA: TGTGCCATCAGTGAGTCGCCACTAGCGGGAGGGCCATACTACGAGCAGTACTTC. It is translated as CAISESPLAGGPYYEQYF.

The chain links TRBV6-1 to TRBJ2-7, with D perhaps TRBD2 (7 bases). The germline gives CDR1 MNHNS, CDR2 SASEGT. CDR3 length equals 13 residues. With 8 bases removed from V and 6 bases from J, the gap between germline ends came to 17 bases. CDR3 sequence: CASREAGAVEQYF. DNA of the CDR3: TGTGCCAGCCGGGAGGCAGGGGCGGTCGAGCAGTACTTC.

The V and J genes are TRBV6-1 and TRBJ1-2; the D is unclear. Germline V lookup: CDR1 MNHNS, CDR2 SASEGT. V was cut by 3 bases and J by 4 bases, with 6 bases left in between. This CDR3 has 12 residues. CDR3 nucleotides: TGTGCCAGCAGTGATGGCCTCTATGGCTACACCTTC. It translates to CASSDGLYGYTF.

The chain recombines TRBV7-6 with TRBJ2-7, with D perhaps TRBD2 (6 bases). The ends were cut back, 5 bases at V and 6 bases at J, with 11 bases in the middle. The length of the CDR3 is 12 residues. Germline lookup yields CDR1 SGHVS and CDR2 FNYEAQ. DNA for the CDR3: TGTGCCAGCAGCCGACTGGGGGGCGAGCAGTACTTC. This gives the protein CASSRLGGEQYF.

This clone was seen a handful of times. The chain combines TRBV19 with TRBJ2-2, with a weak D call TRBD2 (6 bases). V lost 3 bases to trimming and J lost 7 bases, with 9 bases between them. CDR1 LNHDA and CDR2 SQIVND come from the germline V gene (reference sequence). The CDR3 runs to 13 residues. DNA of the CDR3: TGTGCCAGTAGTATGTGGGGGGTCGGGGAGCTGTTTTTT. It is translated as CASSMWGVGELFF.

This clone was seen just once. DNA for the CDR3: TGTGCCAGCAGCTTAGAGGGGACAGGGTTTTATGGCTACACCTTC. Amino acid sequence: CASSLEGTGFYGYTF. The chain employs TRBV7-9 and TRBJ1-2; 9 bases agree with TRBD1. The CDR3 has 15 amino acids. V lost 1 base, J lost 5 bases, and 5 bases stayed unmatched. Per germline, CDR1 SEHNR and CDR2 FQNEAQ (reference sequence).

This rearrangement joins TRBV27 to TRBJ2-1, with 10 bases that match TRBD2. V was clipped by 7 bases and J by 7 bases; unmatched bases: 10. From germline, CDR1 is MNHEY and CDR2 SMNVEV (reference sequence). The CDR3 loop spans 15 amino acids. The CDR3 DNA sequence: TGTGCCAGCACTTCGGGAGGTAGCGGGAGGAATGAGCAGTTCTTC. It yields the protein CASTSGGSGRNEQFF.

The V gene is TRBV7-2, the J gene TRBJ1-4, with 8 bases identical to TRBD1. The CDR3 extends over 16 amino acids. The V segment lost 5 bases and the J segment 8 bases; nucleotides outside the gene matches: 13. Per the germline V gene, CDR1 is SGHTA and CDR2 is FQGNSA. The CDR3 DNA follows: TGTGCCAGCAGCCCAATGCTACAGGGGGGACGGGAAAAACTGTTTTTT. This encodes CASSPMLQGGREKLFF.

The genes are TRBV9 and TRBJ2-2; D unclear. Trimming took off 4 bases at V and 4 bases at J, with 17 bases between the two ends. Germline V CDR1 and CDR2: SGDLS, YYNGEE. The CDR3 extends over 16 amino acids. DNA for the CDR3: TGTGCCAGCAGCCTAAAGGCGAGGTCCCCCACCGGGGAGCTGTTTTTT. Translation: CASSLKARSPTGELFF.

For this clone: A read error may produce the germline difference seen at one junction end. This rearrangement joins TRBV18 to TRBJ1-4, with D possibly being TRBD1 (6 bases). The CDR3 contains 14 residues. Germline CDR1 KGHSH, CDR2 LQKENI. The CDR3 is CASSPGTTDEKLFF. The CDR3 bases are TGTGCCAGCTCACCAGGGACAACTGATGAAAAACTGTTTTTT.

A single count supports this clone. The CDR3 DNA reads as TGTGCCAGCAGCCAACTCCAGCAGGGAGGGAATGGCTACACCTTC. This encodes CASSQLQQGGNGYTF. The chain has TRBV7-9 and TRBJ1-2; a possible D gene is TRBD1 (5 bases). The CDR3 spans 15 residues. V lost 5 bases, J lost 6 bases, and 19 bases lay in between. The germline CDR1 and CDR2 sequences are SEHNR and FQNEAQ (reference sequence).

The V call is TRBV18, the J call TRBJ1-1; weak D call: TRBD1 (5 bases). The ends were cut back, 2 bases at V and 4 bases at J, with 11 bases in the middle. CDR3 length: 14 residues. Per germline, CDR1 KGHSH and CDR2 LQKENI. Here the CDR3 DNA reads TGTGCCAGCTCACCAGCCGGGGGGAGCACTGAAGCTTTCTTT. Its protein is CASSPAGGSTEAFF. Full variable domain (rest looked up from reference TRBV18 and TRBJ1-1): NAGVMQNPRHLVRRRGQEARLRCSPMKGHSHVYWYRQLPEEGLKFMVYLQKENIIDESGMPKERFSAEFPKEGPSILRIQQVVRGDSAAYFCASSPAGGSTEAFFGQGTRLTVV.

The V gene is TRBV7-9, the J gene TRBJ1-5; D unclear. CDR1 is SEHNR, CDR2 FQNEAQ, per germline (reference sequence). The CDR3 covers 15 residues. Deletions cut 3 bases from V and 0 bases from J, with 9 bases between. The CDR3 DNA is TGTGCCAGCAGCTTCTACGGGGATAGCAATCAGCCCCAGCATTTT. Amino acid sequence: CASSFYGDSNQPQHF.

The chain has TRBV2 and TRBJ2-1, with 7 bases aligning to TRBD2. With V trimmed by 4 bases and J by 5 bases, 5 bases remained unmatched. The CDR3 runs 14 residues. Germline CDR1 is SNHLY and CDR2 is FYNNEI. CDR3 region: CASSGLAADNEQFF. The CDR3, as DNA: TGTGCCAGCAGTGGTCTAGCGGCCGACAATGAGCAGTTCTTC.

Only one count was recorded for this clone. V and J are TRBV27 and TRBJ1-1; no clear D. The CDR3 is made up of 12 amino acids. Trimming removed 3 bases at V and 9 bases at J, with 11 bases between. Germline CDR1 is MNHEY and CDR2 is SMNVEV (reference sequence). The CDR3 protein is CASSFRGTKAFF. CDR3 coding DNA: TGTGCCAGCAGTTTTCGGGGTACTAAAGCTTTCTTT.